The 30 T cell receptor beta chains given below trace back to one sample, sequenced in a study of T cell responses to AZD1222 COVID-19 vaccine (dated by TCRdb to the early 2020s). The library was built by means of the immunoSEQ multiplex PCR assay. TCRdb carries this immuneACCESS record with in-frame sequences only. Its versions omit some clonotypes, under half of them owing to an unresolved V gene in the studies checked, with the rest unexplained. Across this sample there are 200,000 or so clones, with about 89% seen only once. The top ten clonotypes cover 2.5% to 3% of the sample. This specimen's time point label, interpreted: baseline before first vaccination. What this sample's treatment or condition label stands for: meningococcal conjugate vaccine given as trial control. This specimen consisted of peripheral blood, obtained on day 0 of MenACWY control vaccination. The receptors derive from an adult in good health.

The chain employs TRBV30 and TRBJ2-7, with no clear D. V lost 0 bases, J lost 2 bases, and 11 bases lay in between. CDR1 GTSNPN and CDR2 SVGIG come from the germline V gene (reference sequence). The CDR3 is 14 amino acids. DNA for the CDR3: TGTGCCTGGAGTGTTGGGCACCCGCCCTACGAGCAGTACTTC. This sequence encodes CAWSVGHPPYEQYF.

The CDR3 DNA sequence: TGTGCCAGCAGTCCCCGGGACAGGACCTACGAGCAGTACTTC. This encodes CASSPRDRTYEQYF. The V gene is TRBV6-5, the J gene TRBJ2-7; 8 nucleotides align to TRBD1. The junction had 5 bases not matched to a gene; V was cut back by 5 bases and J by 2 bases. This CDR3 comprises 14 residues. Germline-derived CDR1 and CDR2 are MNHEY and SVGAGI.

The V and J genes are TRBV4-1 and TRBJ2-1, with 8 bases that match TRBD2. The CDR3 extends over 18 amino acids. Trimming at V came to 0 bases and at J to 0 bases, leaving 7 bases not matched to a gene. The germline V gene has CDR1 MGHRA and CDR2 YSYEKL. The CDR3 sequence is CASSQEQVGLVSYNEQFF. For the CDR3, the DNA is TGCGCCAGCAGCCAAGAGCAGGTGGGACTAGTCTCCTACAATGAGCAGTTCTTC.

This rearrangement joins TRBV7-9 to TRBJ1-5; no clear D. V was cut by 2 bases and J by 0 bases, with 11 bases left in between. The CDR3 extends over 16 amino acids. Germline lookup yields CDR1 SEHNR and CDR2 FQNEAQ (reference sequence). The CDR3 loop reads CASSLRRGISNQPQHF. The DNA of the CDR3 is TGTGCCAGCAGCTTAAGGCGAGGGATTAGCAATCAGCCCCAGCATTTT.

This sequence joins TRBV9 and TRBJ2-1; 10 bases align to TRBD2. V trimming: 5 bases; J trimming: 6 bases; junction bases outside the gene matches: 8. From germline, CDR1 is SGDLS and CDR2 YYNGEE. The CDR3 has 15 amino acids. CDR3: CASRSSGSSVNEQFF. The CDR3 region has the DNA TGTGCCAGCAGGTCTAGCGGGAGCTCGGTCAATGAGCAGTTCTTC.

The rearrangement joins TRBV9 to TRBJ1-4; D is perhaps TRBD1 (6 bases). Trimming took off 2 bases at V and 8 bases at J, with 16 bases between the two ends. CDR3 length: 15 residues. CDR1 and CDR2 (germline): SGDLS, YYNGEE. CDR3 sequence reads: CASSVTGFENEKLFF. The CDR3 coding sequence is TGTGCCAGCAGCGTGACAGGTTTCGAGAACGAAAAACTGTTTTTT. Full variable domain (remainder filled in from reference TRBV9 and TRBJ1-4): DSGVTQTPKHLITATGQRVTLRCSPRSGDLSVYWYQQSLDQGLQFLIQYYNGEERAKGNILERFSAQQFPDLHSELNLSSLELGDSALYFCASSVTGFENEKLFFGSGTQLSVL.

The gene calls are TRBV7-8 and TRBJ1-3; the match to TRBD1 covers 11 bases. The junction had 6 bases not matched to a gene; V was cut back by 2 bases and J by 3 bases. CDR1 is SGHVS and CDR2 is FQNEAQ in the germline V gene. This CDR3 is 17 amino acids long. Here the CDR3 DNA reads TGTGCCAGCAGCTTATATAGGGACAGGGGGTTTGGAAACACCATATATTTT. Translation gives CASSLYRDRGFGNTIYF. Drawing the rest from reference TRBV7-8 and TRBJ1-3, the complete variable domain is GAGVSQSPRYKVAKRGQDVALRCDPISGHVSLFWYQQALGQGPEFLTYFQNEAQLDKSGLPSDRFFAERPEGSVSTLKIQRTQQEDSAVYLCASSLYRDRGFGNTIYFGEGSWLTVV.

This chain joins TRBV5-6 and TRBJ2-3; D perhaps matches TRBD2 (5 bases). V was pared by 0 bases and J by 2 bases, with 22 bases between. CDR3 length equals 19 residues. CDR1 SGHDT and CDR2 YYEEEE come from the germline V gene. CDR3 DNA: TGTGCCAGCAGCTTGGAATTGTTGACTAATCCCAGCCACACAGATACGCAGTATTTT. Translation gives CASSLELLTNPSHTDTQYF.

The CDR3 spells CASSQDFEGASGRDEQYF. The DNA for the CDR3 is TGCGCCAGCAGCCAAGATTTTGAAGGGGCGAGCGGGAGAGACGAGCAGTACTTC. J is TRBJ2-7 and V is TRBV4-1; 8 bases are shared with TRBD2. Trimming took 0 bases from V and 5 from J; bases not matched to a gene: 15. The CDR3 is 18 amino acids. Germline assignment: CDR1 MGHRA and CDR2 YSYEKL.

The chain links TRBV6-1 to TRBJ2-7; weak D call: TRBD2 (6 bases). The CDR3 has 20 residues. V lost 2 bases and J 3 bases, leaving 29 bases between the germline ends. Germline V gene data show CDR1 as MNHNS and CDR2 as SASEGT. The CDR3 DNA follows: TGTGCCAGCAGTGAATTTATCCGCGGGGTCCGGCAGGGAGTAAGCTACGAGCAGTACTTC. Translating gives CASSEFIRGVRQGVSYEQYF.

This chain connects TRBV6-2 or TRBV6-3 to TRBJ2-5; D may be TRBD2 (6 bases). CDR3 length equals 15 residues. Germline CDR1 MNHEY, CDR2 SVGEGT. V lost 2 bases and J 1 base, leaving 11 bases between the germline ends. CDR3 in DNA: TGTGCCAGCAGTTACGGGGGACTCCCCCAAGAGACCCAGTACTTC. Amino acids: CASSYGGLPQETQYF.

The chain joins TRBV4-2 to TRBJ2-1, with TRBD2 matching 8 bases. CDR3 length equals 16 residues. The J segment lost 4 bases and the V segment lost 4 bases, leaving 9 bases of the junction unmatched. Germline values: CDR1 LGHNA, CDR2 YNFKEQ. The CDR3 here is CASSPREGGEYNEQFF. The CDR3 DNA reads TGTGCCAGCAGCCCCCGGGAGGGCGGGGAATACAATGAGCAGTTCTTC.

As to this clone: This sample includes further DNA sequences coding for the same CDR3. V is TRBV29-1 and J is TRBJ2-7; D is ambiguous. There are 12 residues in the CDR3. Trimming removed 0 bases at V and 3 bases at J, with 6 bases between. The germline V gene has CDR1 SQVTM and CDR2 ANQGSEA. CDR3 sequence: CSVEDGSYEQYF. The DNA of the CDR3 is TGCAGCGTTGAAGATGGCAGCTACGAGCAGTACTTC.

The chain links TRBV28 to TRBJ2-7; 8 bases are shared with TRBD1. The length of the CDR3 is 14 residues. With 7 bases clipped from V and 4 bases from J, the junction kept 9 bases outside the gene matches. CDR1 is MDHEN and CDR2 is SYDVKM in the germline V gene. DNA of the CDR3: TGTGCCAGCAATACCCCAGGACAGGGATACGAGCAGTACTTC. The encoded protein is CASNTPGQGYEQYF.

This clone occurred a few times. This chain uses TRBV7-2 with TRBJ1-3; TRBD1 is a possible D gene (6 bases). The V end was cut by 1 base, the J end by 3 bases, with 10 bases between. This CDR3 is 15 amino acids long. Germline V lookup: CDR1 SGHTA, CDR2 FQGNSA. Here the CDR3 DNA reads TGTGCCAGCAGCTTAGGGGGGGCCCATGGAAACACCATATATTTT. Protein product: CASSLGGAHGNTIYF.

The CDR3 DNA is TGTGCCAGCAGTCCTACTAGCGGGATCACAGATACGCAGTATTTT. Its protein product is CASSPTSGITDTQYF. V is TRBV28 and J is TRBJ2-3; 10 nucleotides align to TRBD2. Germline CDR1 reads MDHEN; CDR2 reads SYDVKM. The J segment lost 2 bases and the V segment lost 5 bases, leaving 4 bases of the junction unmatched. CDR3 length equals 15 residues.

The chain joins TRBV24-1 to TRBJ2-5, with TRBD1 matching over 9 bases. The junction had 5 bases not matched to a gene; V was cut back by 2 bases and J by 5 bases. The CDR3 is 15 amino acids. CDR1 and CDR2 from the germline V gene are KGHDR and SFDVKD. CDR3 in DNA: TGTGCCACCAGTGATTCACAGGGGGCGCGGGAGACCCAGTACTTC. Encoded protein: CATSDSQGARETQYF.

This clone was seen a single time. The V gene is TRBV6-5, the J gene TRBJ2-1, with TRBD2 identical over 7 bases. The CDR3 length is 16 residues. V lost 1 base, J lost 5 bases, and 8 bases stayed unmatched. CDR1 is MNHEY, CDR2 SVGAGI, per germline. In nucleotides, the CDR3 is TGTGCCAGCAGTTACTTCCCCGGGACTACCCACAATGAGCAGTTCTTC. Protein: CASSYFPGTTHNEQFF.

The V call is TRBV7-9, the J call TRBJ1-4; D unresolved. CDR1 SEHNR and CDR2 FQNEAQ come from the germline V gene (reference sequence). Trimming removed 4 bases at V and 0 bases at J, with 6 bases between. The CDR3 sequence is 14 residues long. The CDR3, as DNA: TGTGCCAGCAGCTCCAGAGCAACTAATGAAAAACTGTTTTTT. Translated, it gives CASSSRATNEKLFF.

This clone turned up a few times. The V call is TRBV19, the J call TRBJ2-1; D call uncertain. V was trimmed by 3 bases and J by 6 bases, leaving 9 bases between them. Per germline, CDR1 LNHDA and CDR2 SQIVND (reference sequence). This CDR3 has 13 amino acids. The CDR3 DNA sequence: TGTGCCAGTAGTATTGAGGAGATCAATGAGCAGTTCTTC. Its translation: CASSIEEINEQFF. Looking up the rest from reference TRBV19 and TRBJ2-1 gives the full variable domain: DGGITQSPKYLFRKEGQNVTLSCEQNLNHDAMYWYRQDPGQGLRLIYYSQIVNDFQKGDIAEGYSVSREKKESFPLTVTSAQKNPTAFYLCASSIEEINEQFFGPGTRLTVL.

This clone was found once. The V call is TRBV7-2, the J call TRBJ2-3; D not certain. Trimming stripped 1 base from V and 6 bases from J, with 8 bases between. This CDR3 is 13 amino acids long. Germline values: CDR1 SGHTA, CDR2 FQGNSA. Here the CDR3 DNA reads TGTGCCAGCAGCTTAGTGTCCGGGGATACGCAGTATTTT. Amino acid sequence: CASSLVSGDTQYF.

The gene calls are TRBV30 and TRBJ2-7; D not certain. Germline V gives CDR1 GTSNPN, CDR2 SVGIG (reference sequence). This CDR3 has 11 residues. The germline V and J ends were trimmed by 3 bases and 2 bases, with 5 bases remaining between them. CDR3 sequence: CAWRLAYEQYF. The CDR3, as DNA: TGTGCCTGGAGGCTGGCCTACGAGCAGTACTTC. The entire variable domain, with the rest obtained from reference TRBV30 and TRBJ2-7, is as follows: SQTIHQWPATLVQPVGSPLSLECTVEGTSNPNLYWYRQAAGRGLQLLFYSVGIGQISSEVPQNLSASRPQDRQFILSSKKLLLSDSGFYLCAWRLAYEQYFGPGTRLTVT.

This clone was detected only once. The rearrangement links TRBV5-4 to TRBJ2-2; TRBD1 might be the D (5 bases). This CDR3 contains 16 residues. From germline, CDR1 is SGHNT and CDR2 YYREEE (reference sequence). Trimming took 2 bases from V and 6 from J, leaving 17 bases between them. CDR3 nucleotides: TGTGCCAGCAGCTTCGCAGGGCAAAGGGTCGCCGGGGAGCTGTTTTTT. It codes for CASSFAGQRVAGELFF.

This chain joins TRBV9 and TRBJ2-5, with 7 bases lining up with TRBD2. The CDR3 loop spans 15 amino acids. V lost 0 bases and J lost 2; bases outside the gene matches: 4. CDR1 is SGDLS and CDR2 is YYNGEE in the germline V gene. CDR3 in DNA: TGTGCCAGCAGCGTAGAGGGGAGGGATCAAGAGACCCAGTACTTC. It translates to CASSVEGRDQETQYF.

The chain is built from TRBV18 and TRBJ1-4; D unclear. CDR3 length equals 16 residues. Trimming took off 0 bases at V and 4 bases at J, with 12 bases between the two ends. Germline CDR1 is KGHSH and CDR2 is LQKENI. DNA for the CDR3: TGTGCCAGCTCACCACCAAACACAAACTATAATGAAAAACTGTTTTTT. It specifies CASSPPNTNYNEKLFF.

V gene TRBV10-3 combines with J gene TRBJ2-3; D perhaps matches TRBD2 (5 bases). In germline, CDR1 is ENHRY, CDR2 SYGVKD. V lost 6 bases to trimming and J lost 0 bases, with 10 bases between them. The CDR3 spans 14 residues. CDR3 nucleotide sequence: TGTGCCATCAGGGACTTTTCTAGCACAGATACGCAGTATTTT. Its protein product is CAIRDFSSTDTQYF.

In this sample, this clone turned up once. The rearrangement links TRBV19 to TRBJ2-4, with D perhaps assigned TRBD1 or TRBD2 (5 bases each). Trimming shortened V by 5 bases and J by 6 bases, and 14 bases separated the two germline ends. CDR3 length equals 14 residues. Germline V CDR1 and CDR2: LNHDA, SQIVND (reference sequence). The CDR3 here is CASSQGELINIQYF. CDR3 sequence (DNA): TGTGCCAGTAGTCAAGGGGAGCTTATAAACATTCAGTACTTC.

The CDR3 bases are TGTGCCAGCAGTTCCCTCCTCTTTGACAGGGCCTCTCAAGAGACCCAGTACTTC. This sequence encodes CASSSLLFDRASQETQYF. This chain uses TRBV6-2 or TRBV6-3 with TRBJ2-5; 7 nucleotides align to TRBD1. CDR3 length: 18 residues. Germline V gives CDR1 MNHEY, CDR2 SVGEGT. Germline trimming cut 4 bases from V and 2 bases from J; bases unmatched to any gene: 16.

The CDR3 DNA reads as TGCAGCGTTGGTCTGGGAAGCTCCTACAATGAGCAGTTCTTC. Translation: CSVGLGSSYNEQFF. The rearrangement links TRBV29-1 to TRBJ2-1, with D unresolved. V lost 4 bases and J lost 0, with 10 bases in between. Germline V gene data show CDR1 as SQVTM and CDR2 as ANQGSEA. CDR3 size: 14 residues.

This clone was recorded only once. The chain joins TRBV9 to TRBJ2-1; TRBD2 matches at 16 bases. The germline CDR1 and CDR2 sequences are SGDLS and YYNGEE. The junction had 7 bases not matched to a gene; V was cut back by 4 bases and J by 0 bases. The CDR3 is 19 residues long. In DNA form, the CDR3 reads TGTGCCAGCAGCCCTAGCGGGACTAGCGGGGGGGCCTCCTACAATGAGCAGTTCTTC. It codes for CASSPSGTSGGASYNEQFF.